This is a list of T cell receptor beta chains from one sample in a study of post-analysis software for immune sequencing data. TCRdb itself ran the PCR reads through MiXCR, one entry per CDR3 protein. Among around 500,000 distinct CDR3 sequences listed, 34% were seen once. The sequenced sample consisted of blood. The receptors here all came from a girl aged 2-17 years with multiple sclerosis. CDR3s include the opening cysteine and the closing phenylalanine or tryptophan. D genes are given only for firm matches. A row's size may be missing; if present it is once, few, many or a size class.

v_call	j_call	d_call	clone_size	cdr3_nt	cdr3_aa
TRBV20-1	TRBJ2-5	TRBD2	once	TGCAGTGCTAGAGATAGGAGCGGGGGCCCGCAAGAGACCCAGTACTTC	CSARDRSGGPQETQYF
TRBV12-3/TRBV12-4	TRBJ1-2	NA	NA	TGTGCCAGCAGTTTAGGAATAGACTATGGCTACACCTTC	CASSLGIDYGYTF
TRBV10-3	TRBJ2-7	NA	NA	TGTGCCATCAGTGACACCACCTACGAGCAGTACTTC	CAISDTTYEQYF
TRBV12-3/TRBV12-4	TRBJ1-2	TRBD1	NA	TGTGCCAGCAGGCGGACAGGCCGGATATACACCTTC	CASRRTGRIYTF
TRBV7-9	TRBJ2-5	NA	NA	TGTGCCAGCAGCTGGACTCACGGGGAGACCCAGTACTTC	CASSWTHGETQYF
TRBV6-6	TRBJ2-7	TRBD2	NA	TGTGCCAGCAGTTACTCGAGGGAGGGCTACGAGCAGTACTTC	CASSYSREGYEQYF
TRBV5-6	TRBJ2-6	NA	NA	TGTGCCAGCAGCTTGAGCCACTCTGGGGCCAACGTCCTGACTTTC	CASSLSHSGANVLTF
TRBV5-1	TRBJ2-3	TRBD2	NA	TGCGCCAGCAGTTTGAGCGGGGGGGAAAACACAGATACGCAGTATTTT	CASSLSGGENTDTQYF
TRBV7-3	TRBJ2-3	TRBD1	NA	TGTGCCAGCAGCTTAACCCCCGGGACAGGGAGCACAGATACGCAGTATTTT	CASSLTPGTGSTDTQYF
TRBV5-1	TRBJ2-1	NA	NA	TGCGCCAGCAGCTTGGCCGGAGGGACGGCTGAGCAGTTCTTC	CASSLAGGTAEQFF
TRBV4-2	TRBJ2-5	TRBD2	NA	TGTGCCAGCAGCCAGGAGACTAGCGGGGGGGAAGAGACCCAGTACTTC	CASSQETSGGEETQYF
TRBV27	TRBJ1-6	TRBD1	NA	TGTGCCAGCAGTTTTCAGGGACAGGGGGGTTCACCCCTCCACTTT	CASSFQGQGGSPLHF
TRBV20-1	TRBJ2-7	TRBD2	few	TGCAGTGCTATGGCTAGCGGGGGGAGCTACGAGCAGTACTTC	CSAMASGGSYEQYF
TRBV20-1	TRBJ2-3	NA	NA	TGCAGTGCTAGAGATAGCAGAACTAGCACAGATACGCAGTATTTT	CSARDSRTSTDTQYF
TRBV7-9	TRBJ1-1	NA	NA	TGTGCCAGCATTCGGGACGGAAACACTGTAGCTTTCTTT	CASIRDGNTVAFF
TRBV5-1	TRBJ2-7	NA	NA	TGCGCCAGCAGCTTGTCCCCGACAGACTCCTACGAGCAGTACTTC	CASSLSPTDSYEQYF
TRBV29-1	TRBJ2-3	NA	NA	TGCAGCGTGCCGGGCGCCACAGATACGCAGTATTTT	CSVPGATDTQYF
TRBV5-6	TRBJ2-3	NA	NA	TGTGCCAGCAGCCCGGGGCACACAGATACGCAGTATTTT	CASSPGHTDTQYF
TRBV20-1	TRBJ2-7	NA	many	TGCAGTGCTAGAGATCGGTCGTACGAGCAGTACTTC	CSARDRSYEQYF
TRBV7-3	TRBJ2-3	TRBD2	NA	TGTGCCAGCAGCCGTAGCGGGGTTAAAGATACGCAGTATTTT	CASSRSGVKDTQYF
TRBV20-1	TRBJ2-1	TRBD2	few	TGCAGTGCTAGTCTCCCTCTAGCGGCTTCTGAGCAGTTCTTC	CSASLPLAASEQFF
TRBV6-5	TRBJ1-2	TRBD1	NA	TGTGCCAGCAGACCGACAGGGTGGGCCTATGGCTACACCTTC	CASRPTGWAYGYTF
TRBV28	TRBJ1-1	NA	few	TGTGCCAGCAACCTCCTGAACACTGAAGCTTTCTTT	CASNLLNTEAFF
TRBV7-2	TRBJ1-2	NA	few	TGTGCCAGCAGCTTAGGGGTACTCTCTAACTATGGCTACACCTTC	CASSLGVLSNYGYTF
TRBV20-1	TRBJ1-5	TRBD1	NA	TGCAGTGCTAACAGGGGCCGCGGCGGGAGAGGCAATCAGCCCCAGCATTTT	CSANRGRGGRGNQPQHF
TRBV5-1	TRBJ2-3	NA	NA	TGCGCCAGCAGCTTAGGGATGAGGACAGATACGCAGTATTTT	CASSLGMRTDTQYF
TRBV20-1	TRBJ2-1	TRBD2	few	TGCAGTGCCCCCGGGGGGGCCGTACAGTTCTTC	CSAPGGAVQFF
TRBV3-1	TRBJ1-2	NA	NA	TGTGCCAGCAGCCAGGATCAAGTTATGTTGAGCTACACCTTC	CASSQDQVMLSYTF
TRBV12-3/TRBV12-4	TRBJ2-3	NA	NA	TGTGCCAGCAGTCCAGGGAGCCATACGCAGTATTTT	CASSPGSHTQYF
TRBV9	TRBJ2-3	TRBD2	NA	TGTGCCAGCAGCGGGGGACTAGCGGGCACAGATACGCAGTATTTT	CASSGGLAGTDTQYF
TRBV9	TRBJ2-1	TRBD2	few	TGTGCCAGCAGCGTAGGGGCGGGGGACAATGAGCAGTTCTTC	CASSVGAGDNEQFF
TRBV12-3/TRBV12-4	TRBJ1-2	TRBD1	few	TGTGCCAGCAGTTACCCAGGGGGCCGTGGCTACACCTTC	CASSYPGGRGYTF
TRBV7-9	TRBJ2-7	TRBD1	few	TGTGCCAGCAGCTTGGCAGGGGGCGTTGGCGAGCAGTACTTC	CASSLAGGVGEQYF
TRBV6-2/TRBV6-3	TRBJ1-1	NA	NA	TGTGCCAGCAGTTACGGTCACCAGGCTTTCTTT	CASSYGHQAFF
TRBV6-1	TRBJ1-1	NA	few	TGTGCCAGCAGTGCGTTCCTATGGGCTGAAGCTTTCTTT	CASSAFLWAEAFF
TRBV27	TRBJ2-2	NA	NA	TGTGCCAGCAGTTACCCGGCCGGGGAGCTGTTTTTT	CASSYPAGELFF
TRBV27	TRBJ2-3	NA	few	TGTGCCAGCAGTTCCTACGGATTTGAGGATACGCAGTATTTT	CASSSYGFEDTQYF
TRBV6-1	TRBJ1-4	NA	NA	TGTGCCAGCAGTTCATACAGGGATTTTGAAAAACTGTTTTTT	CASSSYRDFEKLFF
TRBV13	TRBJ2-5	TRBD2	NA	TGTGCCAGCAGCCTTCGGACTAGCGGGGGAACAGAGACCCAGTACTTC	CASSLRTSGGTETQYF
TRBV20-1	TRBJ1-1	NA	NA	TGCAGTGCTAGAGCCTCAGAGGGGACGCCGGAAGTAGCTTTCTTT	CSARASEGTPEVAFF
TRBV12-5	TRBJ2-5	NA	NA	TGTGCTAGTGTTGGAACAGGGACTCAAGAGACCCAGTACTTC	CASVGTGTQETQYF
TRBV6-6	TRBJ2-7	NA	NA	TGTGCCAGCAGCATTCGAGGGGATACCTACGAGCAGTACTTC	CASSIRGDTYEQYF
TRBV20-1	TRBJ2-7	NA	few	TGCAGTGCTGCTGTCCGGTCTAGCGCCCCCTACGAGCAGTACTTC	CSAAVRSSAPYEQYF
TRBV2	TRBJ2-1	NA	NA	TGTGCCAGCAGTGAGAATCCAGCGTACAATGAGCAGTTCTTC	CASSENPAYNEQFF
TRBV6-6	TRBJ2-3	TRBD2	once	TGTGCCAGCAGTTCCCGACTAGCGGGGGTCACAGATACGCAGTATTTT	CASSSRLAGVTDTQYF
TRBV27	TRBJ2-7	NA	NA	TGTGCCAGCAGAAAGAGAGGGGGGCCCTCCTACGAGCAGTACTTC	CASRKRGGPSYEQYF
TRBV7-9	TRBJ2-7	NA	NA	TGTGCCAGCAGCACCACCGCCTACGAGCAGTACTTC	CASSTTAYEQYF
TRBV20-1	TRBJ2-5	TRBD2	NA	TGCAGTGCCCGGGAGGGGACCACCCACAATGAGCAGTACTTC	CSAREGTTHNEQYF
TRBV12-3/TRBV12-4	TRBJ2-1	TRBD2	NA	TGTGCCAGCAGTTTGGTCGTCGGGGGGGCGCGGATGGAGCAGTTCTTC	CASSLVVGGARMEQFF
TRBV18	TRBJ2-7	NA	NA	TGTGCCAGCTCACCACGGGTGGACATCGGCTCCTACGAGCAGTACTTC	CASSPRVDIGSYEQYF
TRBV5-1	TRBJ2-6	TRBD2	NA	TGCGCCAGCAGCCTTTGGACTAGCGGGGGTGTTTTTTCTGGGGCCAACGTCCTGACTTTC	CASSLWTSGGVFSGANVLTF
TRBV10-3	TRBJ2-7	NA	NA	TGTGCCATCAGTGAGGGCCGGACCTCCTACGAGCAGTACTTC	CAISEGRTSYEQYF